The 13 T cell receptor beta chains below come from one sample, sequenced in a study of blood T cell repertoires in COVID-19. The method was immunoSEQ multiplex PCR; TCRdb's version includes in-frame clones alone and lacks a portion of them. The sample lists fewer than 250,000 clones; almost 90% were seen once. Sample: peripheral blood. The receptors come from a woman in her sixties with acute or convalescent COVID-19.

The CDR3 is CASSLAGANQPQHF. In nucleotides, the CDR3 is TGTGCCAGCAGTTTAGCGGGGGCCAATCAGCCCCAGCATTTT. This chain uses TRBV6-5 with TRBJ1-5; D is possibly TRBD1 (6 bases). The CDR3 runs 14 residues. From germline, CDR1 is MNHEY and CDR2 SVGAGI. Trimming cost V 4 bases and J 3 bases, with 10 bases left between them.

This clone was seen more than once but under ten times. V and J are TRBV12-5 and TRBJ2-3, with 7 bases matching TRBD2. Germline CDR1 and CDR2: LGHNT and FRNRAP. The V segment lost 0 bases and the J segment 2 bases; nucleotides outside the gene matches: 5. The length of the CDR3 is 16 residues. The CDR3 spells CASGLVIAGVTDTQYF. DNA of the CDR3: TGTGCTAGTGGTTTGGTAATAGCGGGTGTCACAGATACGCAGTATTTT.

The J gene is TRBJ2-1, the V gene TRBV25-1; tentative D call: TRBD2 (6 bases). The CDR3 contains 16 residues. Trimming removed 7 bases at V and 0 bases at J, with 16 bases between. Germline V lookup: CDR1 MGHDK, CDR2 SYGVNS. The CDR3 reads CASKGTRSNSYNEQFF. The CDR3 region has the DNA TGTGCCAGCAAAGGGACTCGGTCGAACTCCTACAATGAGCAGTTCTTC.

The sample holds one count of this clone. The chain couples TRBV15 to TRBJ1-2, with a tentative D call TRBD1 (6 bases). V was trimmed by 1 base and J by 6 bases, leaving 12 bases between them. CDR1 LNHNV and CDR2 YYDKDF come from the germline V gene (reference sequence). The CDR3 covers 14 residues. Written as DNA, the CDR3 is TGTGCCACCAGCAGAGGGTGGGGGCGGGATGGCTACACCTTC. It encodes CATSRGWGRDGYTF.

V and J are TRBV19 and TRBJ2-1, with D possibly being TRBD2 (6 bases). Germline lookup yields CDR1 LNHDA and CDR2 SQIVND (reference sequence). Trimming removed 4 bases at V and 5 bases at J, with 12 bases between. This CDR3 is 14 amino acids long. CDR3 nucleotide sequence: TGTGCCAGTAGTACGGGACTGAGGGACAATGAGCAGTTCTTC. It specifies CASSTGLRDNEQFF.

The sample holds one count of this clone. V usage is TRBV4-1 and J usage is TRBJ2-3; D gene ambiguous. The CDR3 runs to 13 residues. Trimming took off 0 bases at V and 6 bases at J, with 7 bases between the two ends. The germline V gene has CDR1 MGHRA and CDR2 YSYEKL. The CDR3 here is CASSQETVDTQYF. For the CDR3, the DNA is TGCGCCAGCAGCCAAGAGACTGTGGATACGCAGTATTTT.

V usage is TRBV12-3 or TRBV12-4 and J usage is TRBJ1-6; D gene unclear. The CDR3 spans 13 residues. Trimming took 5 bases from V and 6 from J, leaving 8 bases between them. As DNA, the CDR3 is TGTGCCAGCAGTGTCAACGGTAATTCACCCCTCCACTTT. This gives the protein CASSVNGNSPLHF.

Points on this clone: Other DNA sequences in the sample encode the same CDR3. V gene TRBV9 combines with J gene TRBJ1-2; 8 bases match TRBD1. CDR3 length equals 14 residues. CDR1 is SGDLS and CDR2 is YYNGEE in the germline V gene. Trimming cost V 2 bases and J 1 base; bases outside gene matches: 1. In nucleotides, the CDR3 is TGTGCCAGCAGCGTCGGACAGGGTAACTATGGCTACACCTTC. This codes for CASSVGQGNYGYTF.

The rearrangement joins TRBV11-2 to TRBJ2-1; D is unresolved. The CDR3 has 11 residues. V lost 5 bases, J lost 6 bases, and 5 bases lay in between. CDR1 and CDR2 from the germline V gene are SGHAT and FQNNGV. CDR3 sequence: CASSPRNEQFF. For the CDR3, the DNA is TGTGCCAGCAGCCCCCGCAATGAGCAGTTCTTC.

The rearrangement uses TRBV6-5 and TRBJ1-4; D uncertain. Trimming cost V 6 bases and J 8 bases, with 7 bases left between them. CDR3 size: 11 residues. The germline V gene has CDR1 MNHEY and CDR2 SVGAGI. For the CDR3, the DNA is TGTGCCAGCAGAGACACCGAAAAACTGTTTTTT. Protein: CASRDTEKLFF.

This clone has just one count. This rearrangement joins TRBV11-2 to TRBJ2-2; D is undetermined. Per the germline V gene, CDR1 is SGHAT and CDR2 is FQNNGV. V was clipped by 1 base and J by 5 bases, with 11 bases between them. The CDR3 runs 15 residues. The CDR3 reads CASSLGVRATGELFF. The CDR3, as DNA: TGTGCCAGCAGCTTAGGAGTCAGAGCGACCGGGGAGCTGTTTTTT.

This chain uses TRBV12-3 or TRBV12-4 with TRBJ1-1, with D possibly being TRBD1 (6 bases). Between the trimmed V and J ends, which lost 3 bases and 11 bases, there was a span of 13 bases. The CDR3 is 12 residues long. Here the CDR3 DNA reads TGTGCCAGCAGTTTGGGGGCCTTGGGGGCTTTCTTT. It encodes CASSLGALGAFF.

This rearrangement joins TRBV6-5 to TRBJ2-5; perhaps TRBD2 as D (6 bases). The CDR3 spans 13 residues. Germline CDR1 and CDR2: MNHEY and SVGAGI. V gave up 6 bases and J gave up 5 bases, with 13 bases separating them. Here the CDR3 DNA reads TGTGCCAGCAGAAGGACGCTAGCGGAGACCCAGTACTTC. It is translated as CASRRTLAETQYF.